The rows below give T cell receptor beta chains drawn from one sample of a study of lymphopenia after photon versus proton radiotherapy. Repertoires were generated with immunoSEQ multiplex PCR, while TCRdb's copy carries only in-frame clones and drops some. The data contain roughly 150,000 clones, more than 85% of them singletons. The source was peripheral blood, collected from a patient treated with photon-based radiotherapy. The receptor source for this set is a man aged 45-60 years with gastric cancer. Each CDR3 is given with its conserved first and last residue. Fields, in order: V gene, J gene, clone size, D gene, CDR3 protein, CDR3 DNA. The D gene is left open where the match is weak. Some rows mark clone size as missing; the rest say once, few, many or name a class of expanded clone.

v_gene: TRBV6-6
j_gene: TRBJ2-2
abundance: NA
d_gene: NA
CDR3aa: CASSFFGANTGELFF
CDR3nt: TGTGCCAGCAGTTTTTTTGGGGCGAACACCGGGGAGCTGTTTTTT

v_gene: TRBV4-2
j_gene: TRBJ2-3
abundance: NA
d_gene: TRBD2
CDR3aa: CASSQIGGLAGLITQYF
CDR3nt: TGTGCCAGCAGCCAGATCGGGGGACTAGCGGGACTAATCACGCAGTATTTT

v_gene: TRBV19
j_gene: TRBJ1-1
abundance: NA
d_gene: NA
CDR3aa: CASTKGQFNTEAFF
CDR3nt: TGTGCCAGTACAAAAGGACAGTTTAACACTGAAGCTTTCTTT

v_gene: TRBV7-6
j_gene: TRBJ2-3
abundance: NA
d_gene: NA
CDR3aa: CASSLAAFPPDTQYF
CDR3nt: TGTGCCAGCAGCTTAGCGGCCTTTCCGCCAGATACGCAGTATTTT

v_gene: TRBV4-3
j_gene: TRBJ2-5
abundance: NA
d_gene: NA
CDR3aa: CASSQGTTPGETQYF
CDR3nt: TGCGCCAGCAGCCAAGGGACTACCCCCGGGGAGACCCAGTACTTC

v_gene: TRBV10-3
j_gene: TRBJ2-7
abundance: NA
d_gene: TRBD1
CDR3aa: CAISESQGAGQYF
CDR3nt: TGTGCCATCAGTGAGTCCCAGGGGGCCGGGCAGTACTTC

v_gene: TRBV6-5
j_gene: TRBJ2-7
abundance: NA
d_gene: NA
CDR3aa: CASSYLQGGFYEQYF
CDR3nt: TGTGCCAGCAGTTACTTACAAGGAGGCTTCTACGAGCAGTACTTC

v_gene: TRBV9
j_gene: TRBJ2-3
abundance: NA
d_gene: TRBD2
CDR3aa: CASSPWTSGSRGTDTQYF
CDR3nt: TGTGCCAGCAGCCCATGGACTAGCGGGAGCAGGGGAACAGATACGCAGTATTTT

v_gene: TRBV29-1
j_gene: TRBJ1-4
abundance: NA
d_gene: NA
CDR3aa: CSVEDPATNEKLFF
CDR3nt: TGCAGCGTTGAAGATCCCGCAACTAATGAAAAACTGTTTTTT

v_gene: TRBV10-3
j_gene: TRBJ2-1
abundance: NA
d_gene: NA
CDR3aa: CAIRSDYNEQFF
CDR3nt: TGTGCCATCAGGTCGGATTACAATGAGCAGTTCTTC

v_gene: TRBV30
j_gene: TRBJ1-1
abundance: once
d_gene: NA
CDR3aa: CAWSEFHQNTEAFF
CDR3nt: TGTGCCTGGAGTGAGTTTCATCAGAACACTGAAGCTTTCTTT

v_gene: TRBV5-6
j_gene: TRBJ1-5
abundance: NA
d_gene: NA
CDR3aa: CASSLGSLNQPQHF
CDR3nt: TGTGCCAGCAGCTTAGGCAGTCTCAATCAGCCCCAGCATTTT

v_gene: TRBV15
j_gene: TRBJ2-7
abundance: NA
d_gene: NA
CDR3aa: CATSRVLSYEQYF
CDR3nt: TGTGCCACCAGCAGAGTCCTCTCCTACGAGCAGTACTTC

v_gene: TRBV5-1
j_gene: TRBJ2-7
abundance: NA
d_gene: NA
CDR3aa: CASSEDSGGSYEQYF
CDR3nt: TGCGCCAGCAGCGAGGATAGCGGAGGTTCCTACGAGCAGTACTTC

v_gene: TRBV5-1
j_gene: TRBJ1-5
abundance: NA
d_gene: NA
CDR3aa: CASSPQGPDQPQHF
CDR3nt: TGCGCCAGCAGCCCTCAGGGGCCAGATCAGCCCCAGCATTTT

v_gene: TRBV30
j_gene: TRBJ2-2
abundance: NA
d_gene: NA
CDR3aa: CAWLLEGNTGELFF
CDR3nt: TGTGCCTGGCTTCTCGAGGGGAACACCGGGGAGCTGTTTTTT

v_gene: TRBV7-3
j_gene: TRBJ1-1
abundance: NA
d_gene: NA
CDR3aa: CASSPNRDTEAFF
CDR3nt: TGTGCCAGCAGCCCAAACAGGGACACTGAAGCTTTCTTT

v_gene: TRBV6-1
j_gene: TRBJ2-7
abundance: NA
d_gene: TRBD2
CDR3aa: CASSESSGGPGTYEQYF
CDR3nt: TGTGCCAGCAGTGAATCTAGCGGAGGACCGGGGACCTACGAGCAGTACTTC

v_gene: TRBV27
j_gene: TRBJ1-1
abundance: NA
d_gene: TRBD1
CDR3aa: CASSLSLYRDREGTFF
CDR3nt: TGTGCCAGCAGTTTATCCCTCTACCGGGACAGGGAAGGAACTTTCTTT

v_gene: TRBV5-4
j_gene: TRBJ1-4
abundance: once
d_gene: NA
CDR3aa: CASSLGGSSTNEKLFF
CDR3nt: TGTGCCAGCAGCTTGGGGGGTTCCTCAACTAATGAAAAACTGTTTTTT

v_gene: TRBV7-9
j_gene: TRBJ1-2
abundance: once
d_gene: TRBD1
CDR3aa: CASSSPGGVVYGYTF
CDR3nt: TGTGCCAGCAGCTCTCCAGGGGGCGTCGTCTATGGCTACACCTTC

v_gene: TRBV5-4
j_gene: TRBJ2-2
abundance: NA
d_gene: TRBD2
CDR3aa: CASSPARGGGTNTGELFF
CDR3nt: TGTGCCAGCAGCCCAGCCCGGGGGGGCGGGACTAACACCGGGGAGCTGTTTTTT

v_gene: TRBV5-4
j_gene: TRBJ2-1
abundance: NA
d_gene: TRBD2
CDR3aa: CASSLGSGRASEQFF
CDR3nt: TGTGCCAGCAGCTTGGGCAGCGGGAGGGCCTCTGAGCAGTTCTTC

v_gene: TRBV7-8
j_gene: TRBJ1-1
abundance: NA
d_gene: NA
CDR3aa: CASSLRGQPGSTEAFF
CDR3nt: TGTGCCAGCAGCTTAAGAGGACAACCTGGGAGCACTGAAGCTTTCTTT

v_gene: TRBV7-8
j_gene: TRBJ2-4
abundance: NA
d_gene: NA
CDR3aa: CASSLVEGGLAKNIQYF
CDR3nt: TGTGCCAGCAGCTTAGTGGAGGGGGGACTAGCCAAAAACATTCAGTACTTC

v_gene: TRBV10-1
j_gene: TRBJ2-4
abundance: NA
d_gene: NA
CDR3aa: CASSEGLTLAKNIQYF
CDR3nt: TGCGCCAGCAGTGAAGGCCTGACCTTAGCCAAAAACATTCAGTACTTC

v_gene: TRBV6-6
j_gene: TRBJ2-3
abundance: NA
d_gene: NA
CDR3aa: CASSPRTRDTQYF
CDR3nt: TGTGCCAGCAGTCCTAGAACTCGAGATACGCAGTATTTT

v_gene: TRBV13
j_gene: TRBJ1-3
abundance: NA
d_gene: TRBD1
CDR3aa: CASSLDRGQGNTIYF
CDR3nt: TGTGCCAGCAGCTTAGACAGGGGGCAAGGAAACACCATATATTTT

v_gene: TRBV5-4
j_gene: TRBJ1-5
abundance: NA
d_gene: TRBD1
CDR3aa: CASIPRGGGRQPQHF
CDR3nt: TGTGCCAGCATCCCGAGAGGGGGCGGGCGACAGCCCCAGCATTTT

v_gene: TRBV6-5
j_gene: TRBJ1-2
abundance: NA
d_gene: TRBD1
CDR3aa: CASILTQGANYGYTF
CDR3nt: TGTGCCAGCATCCTTACACAGGGGGCGAACTATGGCTACACCTTC

v_gene: TRBV6-5
j_gene: TRBJ1-2
abundance: NA
d_gene: NA
CDR3aa: CASSWDTNYGYTF
CDR3nt: TGTGCCAGCAGTTGGGACACTAACTATGGCTACACCTTC

v_gene: TRBV11-2
j_gene: TRBJ2-1
abundance: NA
d_gene: TRBD2
CDR3aa: CASSLAGTSGRAVQFF
CDR3nt: TGTGCCAGCAGCTTAGCGGGGACTAGCGGGAGGGCCGTGCAGTTCTTC

v_gene: TRBV5-1
j_gene: TRBJ2-7
abundance: NA
d_gene: TRBD1
CDR3aa: CASFRQGVPGTTYEQYF
CDR3nt: TGCGCCAGTTTTCGACAGGGGGTACCTGGTACCACCTACGAGCAGTACTTC